The entry below describes one T cell receptor (beta chain). This record belongs to a study of blood T cell repertoires in COVID-19. Study in general: From the United States, Italy and Spain came samples of acute and convalescent COVID-19.

Original data processing: Counts of nucleated cells, estimated from reference gene primer amplification, were obtained. Method: immunoSEQ multiplex PCR; TCRdb's copy keeps in-frame clones and lacks some. V and J calls and clone size are given by that table; D and trimming were obtained from the DNA. The table has tens of thousands of clones, approximately 80% seen once; the top ten hold around 15%. Sequenced: peripheral blood. This receptor was taken from a woman of 80 years or more with acute or convalescent COVID-19.

CDR3 in amino acids: CASSPGQLSGNTIYF. In DNA form, the CDR3 reads TGTGCCAGCAGCCCTGGACAGCTCTCTGGAAACACCATATATTTT. The V gene is TRBV3-1 (or the pseudogene TRBV3-2), the J gene TRBJ1-3; D is possibly TRBD1 (6 bases). The V gene lost 4 bases and the J gene lost 0 bases, with 10 bases spanning the gap. The CDR3 consists of 15 residues. CDR1 LGHDT and CDR2 YNNKEL come from the germline V gene (reference sequence).